The clone carrying this T cell receptor (beta chain) has a handful of counts. The data derive from a study of OX40 agonist ivuxolimab in advanced cancers. Study as a whole: The eligibility criteria allowed prior anti-PD-1, anti-PD-L1 or anti-CTLA-4 therapy, and 40% had some.

The repertoire was sequenced with immunoSEQ multiplex PCR; TCRdb's copy has only in-frame clones and lacks some. In the table there are 46,000 or so clones, around 87% of which are singletons. Germline lookup yields CDR1 GTSNPN and CDR2 SVGIG (reference sequence). Between the trimmed V and J ends, which lost 2 bases and 4 bases, there was a span of 14 bases. The CDR3 loop spans 14 amino acids. The chain recombines TRBV30 with TRBJ1-1; no clear D. The clonotype was recovered from an adult with an advanced solid tumor such as melanoma, head and neck, liver or kidney cancer. Sequences were derived from CD4+ or CD8+ T cells sorted from blood, sampled in a trial of the OX40 agonist ivuxolimab. CDR3: CAWSHSGSGTEAFF. CDR3 coding DNA: TGTGCCTGGAGTCATTCGGGATCGGGCACTGAAGCTTTCTTT.